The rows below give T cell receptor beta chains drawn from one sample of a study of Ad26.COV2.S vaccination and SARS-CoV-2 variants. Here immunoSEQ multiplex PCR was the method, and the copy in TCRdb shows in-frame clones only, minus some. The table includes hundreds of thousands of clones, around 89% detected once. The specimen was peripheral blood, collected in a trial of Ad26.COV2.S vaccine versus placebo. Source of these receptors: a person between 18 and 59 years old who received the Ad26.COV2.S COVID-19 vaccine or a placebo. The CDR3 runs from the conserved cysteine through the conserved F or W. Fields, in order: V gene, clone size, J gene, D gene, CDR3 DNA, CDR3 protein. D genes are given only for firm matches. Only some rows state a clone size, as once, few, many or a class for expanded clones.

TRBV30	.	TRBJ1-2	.	TGTGCCTGGAGTGTACCGGGTACCTATGGCTACACCTTC	CAWSVPGTYGYTF
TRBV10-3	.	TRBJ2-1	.	TGTGCCATCAAAGGTGGCTCGGGGGGCCCCAATGAGCAGTTCTTC	CAIKGGSGGPNEQFF
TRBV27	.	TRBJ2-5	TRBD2	TGTGCCAGCAGTTTGGCGGGGGTAGAGACCCAGTACTTC	CASSLAGVETQYF
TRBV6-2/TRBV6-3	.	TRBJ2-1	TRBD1	TGTGCCAGCAGCCCCCGAGGACAGGGTAATGATGAGCAGTTCTTC	CASSPRGQGNDEQFF
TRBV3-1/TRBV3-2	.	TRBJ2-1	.	TGTGCCAGCAGCTCTAACAGTTTTCTCGGGAATACCTACAATGAGCAGTTCTTC	CASSSNSFLGNTYNEQFF
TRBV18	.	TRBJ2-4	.	TGTGCCAGCTCACCACTCAGGGAGGACATTCAGTACTTC	CASSPLREDIQYF
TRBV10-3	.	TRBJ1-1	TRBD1	TGTGCCATCGGCCCCGGGACAGGGGCGCGCACTGAAGCTTTCTTT	CAIGPGTGARTEAFF
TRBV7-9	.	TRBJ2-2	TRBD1	TGTGCCAGCAGCAACAAGCCGGGACAGGGTAGTAGCACCGGGGAGCTGTTTTTT	CASSNKPGQGSSTGELFF
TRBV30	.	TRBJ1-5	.	TGTGCCTGGAGTGTCCCCGGGTTCAGCAATCAGCCCCAGCATTTT	CAWSVPGFSNQPQHF
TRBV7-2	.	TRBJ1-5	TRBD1	TGTGCCAGCAGCTTAGGCGGGACAGGGGATGGCAATCAGCCCCAGCATTTT	CASSLGGTGDGNQPQHF
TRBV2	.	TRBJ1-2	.	TGTGCCAGCAGTGGAAAGGATGGCTACACCTTC	CASSGKDGYTF
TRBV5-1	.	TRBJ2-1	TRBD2	TGCGCCAGCAGCTGGACCGGGACTAGCGGGCCTAGCTCCTACAATGAGCAGTTCTTC	CASSWTGTSGPSSYNEQFF
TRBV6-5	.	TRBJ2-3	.	TGTGCCAGCAGTTACAGGGGACTGGCCACAGATACGCAGTATTTT	CASSYRGLATDTQYF
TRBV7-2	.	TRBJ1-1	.	TGTGCCAGCAGCCCATTCGGGTATCGAGCTTTCTTT	CASSPFGYRAFF
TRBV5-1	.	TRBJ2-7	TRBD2	TGCGCCAGCAGCTTCACTAGCGAGGCGTTCTACGAGCAGTACTTC	CASSFTSEAFYEQYF
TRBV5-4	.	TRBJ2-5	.	TGTGCCAGCAGCCGCCCCCCTCAAGAGACCCAGTACTTC	CASSRPPQETQYF
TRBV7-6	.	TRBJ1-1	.	TGTGCCAGCAGCTTAGCGGGACAGAACACTGAAGCTTTCTTT	CASSLAGQNTEAFF
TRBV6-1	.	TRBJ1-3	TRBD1	TGTGCCAGCAGTGGAAGAGGGGGCACCCTAAGAAACACCATATATTTT	CASSGRGGTLRNTIYF
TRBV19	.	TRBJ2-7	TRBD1	TGTGCCACCTCCCCCGGGACAGGATCCTACGAGCAGTACTTC	CATSPGTGSYEQYF
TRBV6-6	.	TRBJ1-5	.	TGTGCCAGCAGCTCAGCCTCCGGGGCCCCGAAGCAGCCCCAGCATTTT	CASSSASGAPKQPQHF
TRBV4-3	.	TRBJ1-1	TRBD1	TGCGCCAGCAGCCTGGGGACAGGGAAGAACACTGAAGCTTTCTTT	CASSLGTGKNTEAFF
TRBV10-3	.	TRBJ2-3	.	TGTGCCATCAGTCCTAGCCCCCCGACGGGGTATACGCAGTATTTT	CAISPSPPTGYTQYF
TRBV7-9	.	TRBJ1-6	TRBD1	TGTGCCAGCAGCTTAGGAGGAGGGACAGGCGGTAATTCACCCCTCCACTTT	CASSLGGGTGGNSPLHF
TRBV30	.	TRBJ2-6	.	TGTGCCTGGAGTCGCGGGTTAGGGGCATCTGGGGCCAACGTCCTGACTTTC	CAWSRGLGASGANVLTF
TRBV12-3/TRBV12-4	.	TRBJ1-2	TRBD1	TGTGCCAGCAACACAGGGGGCGTTCGTGGCTACACCTTC	CASNTGGVRGYTF
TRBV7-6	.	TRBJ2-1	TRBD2	TGTGCCAGCAGCTTACCGCGCGGGAGTTTCGACAATGAGCAGTTCTTC	CASSLPRGSFDNEQFF
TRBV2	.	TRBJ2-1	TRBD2	TGTGCCAGCAGTGAAGACCTAGCGGGGGGGCAAAATGAGCAGTTCTTC	CASSEDLAGGQNEQFF
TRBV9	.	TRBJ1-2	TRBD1	TGTGCCAGCAGCGTAGCCCCAGGGGGCGGCTACACCTTC	CASSVAPGGGYTF
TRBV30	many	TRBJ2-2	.	TGTGCCTGGAGTGTACAGAGGGAGGCCGGGGAGCTGTTTTTT	CAWSVQREAGELFF
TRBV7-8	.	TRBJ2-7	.	TGTGCCAGCAGCTTAGGGGGTCAGTACGAGCAGTACTTC	CASSLGGQYEQYF
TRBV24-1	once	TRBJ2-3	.	TGTGCCACCAGTGACTGGACTAGGGGGAGTACAGATACGCAGTATTTT	CATSDWTRGSTDTQYF
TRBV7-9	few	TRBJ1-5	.	TGTGCCAGCAGCCCGGGGGGCAATCAGCCCCAGCATTTT	CASSPGGNQPQHF
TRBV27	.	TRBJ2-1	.	TGTGCCAGCCGCCTTTACCGGTCAAACTACAATGAGCAGTTCTTC	CASRLYRSNYNEQFF
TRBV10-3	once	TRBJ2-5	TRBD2	TGTGCCATCAGTCAAGGTCCTAGCGGGAGATTTACGGAGACCCAGTACTTC	CAISQGPSGRFTETQYF
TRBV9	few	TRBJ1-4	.	TGTGCCAGCAGCGCAATGGGACTGAGTAATGAAAAACTGTTTTTT	CASSAMGLSNEKLFF
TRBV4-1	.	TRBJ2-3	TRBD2	TGCGCCAGCAGCCAAGACTGGACTAGCGGATACACAGATACGCAGTATTTT	CASSQDWTSGYTDTQYF
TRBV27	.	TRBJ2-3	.	TGTGCCAGCAGTTTTCAGGGAGCCGATACGCAGTATTTT	CASSFQGADTQYF
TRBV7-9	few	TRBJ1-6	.	TGTGCCAGCAGCTTAGCTTCCGGGGTAAATTCACCCCTCCACTTT	CASSLASGVNSPLHF
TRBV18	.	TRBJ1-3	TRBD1	TGTGCCAGCTCACCCCCCAGGGACAGGGATGGAAACACCATATATTTT	CASSPPRDRDGNTIYF
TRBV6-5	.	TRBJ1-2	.	TGTGCCAGCAGTTACTCGAGTGCAGGGAAGGATGGCTACACCTTC	CASSYSSAGKDGYTF
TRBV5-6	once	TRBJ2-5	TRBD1	TGTGCCAGCAGCTTGTTTGGACAGGCGGGCCAAGAGACCCAGTACTTC	CASSLFGQAGQETQYF
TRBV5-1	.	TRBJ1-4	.	TGCGCCAGCAGCTTGATGTCCAGACAAGAAAAACTGTTTTTT	CASSLMSRQEKLFF
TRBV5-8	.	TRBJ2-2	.	TGTGCCAGCAGCTTGGGGGTGCGGACCGGGGAGCTGTTTTTT	CASSLGVRTGELFF
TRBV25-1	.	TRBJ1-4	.	TGTGCCAGCAGTGAAGGCCCAGGGGAAGTTGAAAAACTGTTTTTT	CASSEGPGEVEKLFF
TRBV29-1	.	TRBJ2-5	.	TGCAGCGTTGCAGGGGTCCAAGAGACCCAGTACTTC	CSVAGVQETQYF
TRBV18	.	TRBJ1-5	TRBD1	TGTGCCAGCTCAATTTCGATTGGACAGGGGGCTTTAGCCCAGCATTTT	CASSISIGQGALAQHF
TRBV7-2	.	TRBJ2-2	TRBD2	TGTGCCAGCAGCTTAGCGAAGATCCCCACTAGCGGGGGGTACACCGGGGAGCTGTTTTTT	CASSLAKIPTSGGYTGELFF
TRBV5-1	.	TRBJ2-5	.	TGCGCCAGCAGCTTGGACAGGGCGGGAGAGACCCAGTACTTC	CASSLDRAGETQYF
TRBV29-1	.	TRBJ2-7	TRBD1	TGCAGCGTGGCGGGTGGACAGGAGATCTACGAGCAGTACTTC	CSVAGGQEIYEQYF